This entry concerns a single T cell receptor beta chain. The target antigen is unknown. The source of the sample is a study of T cells in Graves' hyperthyroidism and ophthalmopathy. Study outcomes and limitations: Stable hyperthyroidism and ophthalmopathy were separated using 13 V-J signatures.

There were TCR beta CDR3 regions amplified from RNA transcripts. TCR CDR3 underwent first-round RT-PCR with the HTBI primer set. TCRdb fed the multiplex PCR reads into MiXCR, producing one record per CDR3 protein. The sample yields fewer than 650,000 distinct CDR3 sequences, around 13% seen once. Germline lookup yields CDR1 SEHNR and CDR2 FQNEAQ (reference sequence). With 5 bases removed from V and 12 bases from J, the gap between germline ends came to 22 bases. The length of the CDR3 is 14 residues. Fresh peripheral blood, 10 ml, was the source of the PBMCs. This clonotype was obtained from a woman in her 40s with Graves' hyperthyroidism. Sequences were obtained from blood. The V call is TRBV7-9, the J call TRBJ1-1; the D gene is possibly TRBD1 (6 bases). CDR3 sequence reads: CASSPSSRDILTFF. The DNA of the CDR3 is TGTGCCAGCAGCCCAAGCTCCAGGGACATCCTAACTTTCTTT.